The next 28 T cell receptor beta chains were all read from a single sample in a study of blood T cell repertoires in COVID-19. Libraries were prepared by immunoSEQ multiplex PCR; TCRdb keeps only in-frame clonotypes and omits some of them. The sample holds roughly 100,000 clones, approximately 85% seen once. Sequencing was carried out using peripheral blood. The receptors stem from a woman aged 80 or over with active or convalescent COVID-19.

CDR3 sequence reads: CASSGGLAREQYF. The CDR3 region has the DNA TGTGCCAGCAGTGGTGGACTAGCGAGGGAGCAGTACTTC. The chain links TRBV2 to TRBJ2-7, with TRBD2 matching over 9 bases. This CDR3 is 13 amino acids long. Trimming cost V 4 bases and J 7 bases; bases outside gene matches: 5. Germline loops: CDR1 SNHLY, CDR2 FYNNEI.

The chain couples TRBV19 to TRBJ1-2; D gene ambiguous. The CDR3 is 13 amino acids. Deletions cut 2 bases from V and 2 bases from J, with 6 bases between. CDR1 and CDR2 (germline): LNHDA, SQIVND (reference sequence). The CDR3 region is CASSIPGNYGYTF. CDR3 bases: TGTGCCAGTAGTATACCGGGAAACTATGGCTACACCTTC.

About this clone: Distinct nucleotide sequences in the sample also encode this CDR3. This chain joins TRBV7-3 and TRBJ2-1, with 7 nucleotides matching TRBD2. With V trimmed by 2 bases and J by 1 base, 2 bases remained unmatched. Germline V gene sequence: CDR1 SGHTA, CDR2 FQGTGA. The CDR3 totals 15 residues. CDR3 DNA sequence: TGTGCCAGCAGCTTACTGGGGGGGTCCTACAATGAGCAGTTCTTC. It yields the protein CASSLLGGSYNEQFF.

This clone was counted between two and nine times. The J gene is TRBJ2-4, the V gene TRBV28; 7 bases match TRBD1. Germline CDR1 is MDHEN and CDR2 is SYDVKM. The CDR3 sequence is 14 residues long. V gave up 4 bases and J gave up 8 bases; unmatched junction bases: 8. CDR3 DNA sequence: TGTGCCAGCAGTTCGGGGACAGTTAAGGACATTCAGTACTTC. Amino acids: CASSSGTVKDIQYF.

V usage is TRBV4-1 and J usage is TRBJ2-7, with 9 bases that match TRBD2. CDR1 is MGHRA, CDR2 YSYEKL, per germline. The CDR3 runs 15 residues. Trimming at V came to 2 bases and at J to 1 base, leaving 3 bases not matched to a gene. The CDR3 is CASSQILAGSYEQYF. CDR3 nucleotide sequence: TGCGCCAGCAGCCAAATACTAGCGGGTTCCTACGAGCAGTACTTC.

This clone was counted a single time. The chain employs TRBV7-9 and TRBJ1-2; a weak D match, TRBD1 (6 bases). V shed 1 base and J shed 4 bases, with 19 bases lying between them. There are 17 residues in the CDR3. Germline CDR1 reads SEHNR; CDR2 reads FQNEAQ (reference sequence). DNA for the CDR3: TGTGCCAGCAGCTTAGAAGGACAGCGTTCCAATCTCTATGGCTACACCTTC. This codes for CASSLEGQRSNLYGYTF.

The chain links TRBV6-5 to TRBJ2-7; possibly TRBD1 for D (5 bases). V lost 6 bases and J lost 3, with 12 bases in between. Germline assignment: CDR1 MNHEY and CDR2 SVGAGI. There are 13 residues in the CDR3. In DNA form, the CDR3 reads TGTGCCAGCAGCCTCGACAGAGACTACGAGCAGTACTTC. This codes for CASSLDRDYEQYF.

The chain is built from TRBV9 and TRBJ2-5; no firm D call. V was clipped by 0 bases and J by 2 bases, with 5 bases between them. This CDR3 has 13 amino acids. Germline V gene sequence: CDR1 SGDLS, CDR2 YYNGEE. The DNA of the CDR3 is TGTGCCAGCAGCGTAGTTACACAAGAGACCCAGTACTTC. Amino acid sequence: CASSVVTQETQYF.

This clone was observed a few times. The junction differs from germline at one of its ends, possibly a read error. V and J are TRBV5-1 and TRBJ2-5; a possible D gene is TRBD2 (6 bases). CDR1 and CDR2 from the germline V gene are SGHRS and YFSETQ. CDR3 length equals 15 residues. The CDR3 spells CASSFPSAFQETQYF. In DNA form, the CDR3 reads TGTGCCAGCAGCTTCCCTAGCGCCTTTCAAGAGACCCAGTACTTC.

The rearrangement joins TRBV11-3 to TRBJ2-1; 7 bases line up with TRBD1. The germline V gene has CDR1 SGHNT and CDR2 YENEEA. After removal of 1 base from V and 3 bases from J, the junction contained 0 bases not matched to a gene. This CDR3 has 14 residues. The CDR3 DNA reads as TGTGCCAGCAGCTTAGGACAGGGCTACAATGAGCAGTTCTTC. It is translated as CASSLGQGYNEQFF.

V gene TRBV7-8 combines with J gene TRBJ2-7; perhaps TRBD2 as D (6 bases). Germline V CDR1 and CDR2: SGHVS, FQNEAQ. V shed 5 bases and J shed 2 bases, with 16 bases lying between them. There are 15 residues in the CDR3. CDR3 nucleotides: TGTGCCAGCAGCCGAGACGGGGGAACGACCTACGAGCAGTACTTC. This gives the protein CASSRDGGTTYEQYF. Full variable domain (rest looked up from reference TRBV7-8 and TRBJ2-7): GAGVSQSPRYKVAKRGQDVALRCDPISGHVSLFWYQQALGQGPEFLTYFQNEAQLDKSGLPSDRFFAERPEGSVSTLKIQRTQQEDSAVYLCASSRDGGTTYEQYFGPGTRLTVT.

A single count supports this clone. The chain links TRBV7-2 to TRBJ2-3, with 11 bases aligning to TRBD2. V lost 5 bases, J lost 1 base, and 2 bases stayed unmatched. This CDR3 is built from 15 residues. The germline CDR1 and CDR2 sequences are SGHTA and FQGNSA. In DNA, the CDR3 is TGTGCCAGCAGCCAACTAGCGGGGGGCACAGATACGCAGTATTTT. Its protein product is CASSQLAGGTDTQYF.

The chain has TRBV7-8 and TRBJ2-3; 11 bases fit TRBD2. Germline V lookup: CDR1 SGHVS, CDR2 FQNEAQ. Trimming cost V 1 base and J 4 bases; bases outside gene matches: 4. The CDR3 runs to 16 residues. DNA of the CDR3: TGTGCCAGCAGCTTAGGGCTAGCGGGAGGCGCAGATACGCAGTATTTT. Encoded protein: CASSLGLAGGADTQYF.

The CDR3 coding sequence is TGCGCCAGCAGCTTTACTAGCGCTCCGAACACCGGGGAGCTGTTTTTT. Its translation is CASSFTSAPNTGELFF. The rearrangement links TRBV5-1 to TRBJ2-2; 7 bases match TRBD2. J gave up 0 bases and V 2 bases, and 4 bases lay outside the gene matches. The CDR3 has 16 amino acids. The germline V gene has CDR1 SGHRS and CDR2 YFSETQ.

V and J are TRBV5-4 and TRBJ2-4; D is uncertain. Germline assignment: CDR1 SGHNT and CDR2 YYREEE (reference sequence). The length of the CDR3 is 16 residues. Trimming took 0 bases from V and 0 from J, leaving 10 bases between them. CDR3 sequence: CASSLVGAEAKNIQYF. For the CDR3, the DNA is TGTGCCAGCAGCTTGGTAGGAGCCGAAGCCAAAAACATTCAGTACTTC.

This sequence joins TRBV29-1 and TRBJ2-1, with 7 bases that match TRBD2. Losses at the gene ends were 6 bases for V and 4 bases for J; bases not matched to a gene: 9. The germline V gene encodes CDR1 SQVTM and CDR2 ANQGSEA. This CDR3 contains 14 residues. In nucleotides, the CDR3 is TGCAGCGTCCTCGGGACTAACGGGTACAATGAGCAGTTCTTC. This gives the protein CSVLGTNGYNEQFF.

J is TRBJ1-3 and V is TRBV18, with D hard to call. The CDR3 covers 20 residues. V was pared by 2 bases and J by 0 bases, with 23 bases between. CDR1 is KGHSH, CDR2 LQKENI, per germline. The DNA for the CDR3 is TGTGCCAGCTCACCAGCAATGCCTCTAGGCAGCTCTACCTCTGGAAACACCATATATTTT. Translated, it gives CASSPAMPLGSSTSGNTIYF.

The rearrangement links TRBV10-3 to TRBJ2-3; 7 bases are shared with TRBD2. V gave up 0 bases and J gave up 6 bases; unmatched junction bases: 12. Germline V CDR1 and CDR2: ENHRY, SYGVKD. The CDR3 spans 17 residues. The CDR3 region is CAISESRAGALPDTQYF. As DNA, the CDR3 is TGTGCCATCAGTGAGTCGAGGGCGGGAGCCCTCCCCGATACGCAGTATTTT.

Here the CDR3 DNA reads TGTGCCAGCAGCTTAGGGGCTAGTCGGGCCTACGAGCAGTACTTC. This encodes CASSLGASRAYEQYF. V is TRBV13 and J is TRBJ2-7; no definite D call. The V gene lost 0 bases and the J gene lost 2 bases, with 11 bases spanning the gap. The germline gives CDR1 PRHDT, CDR2 FYEKMQ (reference sequence). CDR3 length: 15 residues.

This sequence joins TRBV30 and TRBJ1-4, with a possible D match to TRBD1 (6 bases). Germline CDR1 is GTSNPN and CDR2 is SVGIG (reference sequence). Trimming shortened V by 4 bases and J by 6 bases, and 27 bases separated the two germline ends. The CDR3 contains 18 residues. As DNA, the CDR3 is TGTGCCTGGAACACGAGGGGGGGACGGCACCTTTTGGATGAAAAACTGTTTTTT. Amino acids: CAWNTRGGRHLLDEKLFF.

The CDR3 spells CASSSGLAGVWNEQFF. The CDR3 bases are TGTGCCAGCAGTTCGGGACTAGCGGGAGTTTGGAATGAGCAGTTCTTC. The J gene is TRBJ2-1, the V gene TRBV2; 14 bases agree with TRBD2. Per germline, CDR1 SNHLY and CDR2 FYNNEI. V dropped 5 bases and J dropped 7; count of bases not matched to a gene: 7. The CDR3 has 16 amino acids.

CDR3 sequence: CASSKDRGVSPLHF. The CDR3 nucleotides read TGCGCCAGCAGCAAGGACAGGGGTGTCTCACCCCTCCACTTT. V is TRBV4-3 and J is TRBJ1-6; TRBD1 matches at 9 bases. The CDR3 contains 14 residues. J lost 10 bases, V lost 5 bases, and 6 bases had no gene match. Germline values: CDR1 LGHNA, CDR2 YSLEER.

This chain joins TRBV7-9 and TRBJ1-3, with no clear D. CDR3 size: 12 residues. Looked up from germline, CDR1 is SEHNR and CDR2 is FQNEAQ (reference sequence). Trimming pared 5 bases from V and 4 bases from J, leaving 6 bases between. The CDR3 nucleotides are TGTGCCAGCAGCCCATCAGGAAACACCATATATTTT. Encoded protein: CASSPSGNTIYF.

The chain has TRBV9 and TRBJ1-1; 9 positions match TRBD1. CDR3 size: 15 residues. Germline values: CDR1 SGDLS, CDR2 YYNGEE. Trimming took 0 bases from V and 2 from J; bases not matched to a gene: 2. CDR3 DNA: TGTGCCAGCAGCGTAGCGGACAGGGGAAACACTGAAGCTTTCTTT. Amino acid sequence: CASSVADRGNTEAFF.

J is TRBJ2-1 and V is TRBV2, with TRBD2 matching 10 bases. J lost 15 bases, V lost 4 bases, and 9 bases had no gene match. Germline CDR1 is SNHLY and CDR2 is FYNNEI. The CDR3 runs to 13 residues. The CDR3 reads CASSAGSGRIPFF. CDR3 nucleotide sequence: TGTGCCAGCAGTGCCGGTAGCGGGAGGATTCCGTTCTTC.

This chain joins TRBV5-1 and TRBJ2-6, with 12 bases lining up with TRBD1. With 4 bases clipped from V and 3 bases from J, the junction kept 8 bases outside the gene matches. CDR3 length: 18 residues. Per germline, CDR1 SGHRS and CDR2 YFSETQ. DNA for the CDR3: TGCGCCAGCAGCCTCACGGGACAGGGGGCATTTGGGGCCAACGTCCTGACTTTC. Protein sequence: CASSLTGQGAFGANVLTF.

The rearrangement links TRBV28 to TRBJ2-1, with 7 bases aligning to TRBD2. Looked up from germline, CDR1 is MDHEN and CDR2 is SYDVKM. Unmatched junction bases numbered 10, after V lost 6 bases and J lost 5 bases. The CDR3 is 15 residues long. The CDR3 sequence is CASRNGAGYNNEQFF. CDR3 bases: TGTGCCAGCAGGAACGGAGCGGGATATAACAATGAGCAGTTCTTC.

The gene calls are TRBV30 and TRBJ2-5; maybe TRBD2 (5 bases). Trimming left V 2 bases short and J 3 bases short, with 13 bases between. The CDR3 length is 14 residues. The germline V gene has CDR1 GTSNPN and CDR2 SVGIG (reference sequence). CDR3 nucleotide sequence: TGTGCCTGGAGTAGAGGACTCGGAGAAGAGACCCAGTACTTC. Translated: CAWSRGLGEETQYF.